Following are 16 T cell receptor beta chains from one sample sequenced in a study of neurological immune-mediated disorders. TCRdb called the 5' RACE reads again in MiXCR, with one record for every CDR3 protein. The sample has 30,000 to 40,000 distinct CDR3 sequences, around 10% seen once. This sample's time point: technical triplicate 1. The material sequenced was PBMCs. The source is a man aged 60-69 years with HTLV-1-associated myelopathy (HAM/TSP).

This clonotype was recorded many times. V usage is TRBV9 and J usage is TRBJ2-3, with TRBD2 matching 7 bases. The CDR3 spans 14 residues. V trimming: 3 bases; J trimming: 6 bases; junction bases outside the gene matches: 7. Per the germline V gene, CDR1 is SGDLS and CDR2 is YYNGEE. The CDR3 DNA sequence: TGTGCCAGCAGCGCGGGCGGGGGACCGGATACGCAGTATTTT. Residues: CASSAGGGPDTQYF.

This clonotype occurred many times. The chain links TRBV18 to TRBJ2-2, with 8 bases that match TRBD2. Germline V CDR1 and CDR2: KGHSH, LQKENI. The CDR3 contains 19 residues. Trimming took 3 bases from V and 0 from J; bases not matched to a gene: 12. CDR3 DNA: TGTGCCAGCTCACCGCGTGTACCGGCGGGAGGTACGAACACCGGGGAGCTGTTTTTT. This codes for CASSPRVPAGGTNTGELFF.

This clonotype was seen a handful of times. The CDR3 DNA reads TGCGCCAGCAGTCTCCAGGACCCCTCCTACGAGCAGTACTTC. The encoded protein is CASSLQDPSYEQYF. The chain is built from TRBV5-1 and TRBJ2-7, with D uncertain. Trimming pared 5 bases from V and 0 bases from J, leaving 12 bases between. The CDR3 has 14 amino acids. Germline V gene data show CDR1 as SGHRS and CDR2 as YFSETQ.

This clonotype was counted ten times or more. The rearrangement links TRBV5-1 to TRBJ2-2, with 8 bases aligning to TRBD1. The CDR3 length is 15 residues. Germline trimming cut 4 bases from V and 7 bases from J; bases unmatched to any gene: 9. Germline V gene sequence: CDR1 SGHRS, CDR2 YFSETQ. CDR3 loop: CASSPRQGTVGELFF. CDR3 DNA sequence: TGCGCCAGCAGCCCCAGACAGGGGACGGTCGGGGAGCTGTTTTTT.

V usage is TRBV20-1 and J usage is TRBJ2-3; D gene unclear. From germline, CDR1 is DFQATT and CDR2 SNEGSKA (reference sequence). The V end lost 7 bases, the J end lost 2 bases, and 10 bases lay between the germline ends. The length of the CDR3 is 12 residues. The CDR3 here is CSGDTSTDTQYF. The CDR3 region has the DNA TGCAGTGGTGACACCTCCACAGATACGCAGTATTTT.

At least ten counts were recorded for this clonotype. V gene TRBV20-1 combines with J gene TRBJ2-5; D uncertain. V was trimmed by 1 base and J by 4 bases, leaving 10 bases between them. The CDR3 extends over 13 amino acids. Germline CDR1 and CDR2: DFQATT and SNEGSKA (reference sequence). The CDR3 DNA sequence: TGCAGTGCTAGAGTTGGGTCAGGAGAGACCCAGTACTTC. It specifies CSARVGSGETQYF.

There are many counts of this clonotype. This chain uses TRBV5-1 with TRBJ2-7, with D perhaps TRBD2 (6 bases). Trimming cost V 7 bases and J 2 bases, with 19 bases left between them. The germline gives CDR1 SGHRS, CDR2 YFSETQ. This CDR3 region has 15 residues. CDR3: CASRERAGDTYEQYF. In nucleotides, the CDR3 is TGCGCCAGCCGGGAGAGAGCAGGCGATACCTACGAGCAGTACTTC. The full variable domain, completed using reference TRBV5-1 and TRBJ2-7, is KAGVTQTPRYLIKTRGQQVTLSCSPISGHRSVSWYQQTPGQGLQFLFEYFSETQRNKGNFPGRFSGRQFSNSRSEMNVSTLELGDSALYLCASRERAGDTYEQYFGPGTRLTVT.

This clonotype was observed at least ten times. The chain recombines TRBV27 with TRBJ1-2, with a tentative D call TRBD1 (5 bases). The CDR3 is 17 residues long. V was shortened by 2 bases and J by 0 bases, with 16 bases between the two germline ends. CDR1 and CDR2 (germline): MNHEY, SMNVEV (reference sequence). The CDR3 sequence is CASSLAGSSGTNYGYTF. CDR3 bases: TGTGCCAGCAGTTTAGCGGGGTCTTCAGGGACTAACTATGGCTACACCTTC.

Note on this clonotype: An end of the junction differs from the germline gene, which may be a read error. The chain uses TRBV29-1 and TRBJ1-1; D gene unclear. This CDR3 spans 14 amino acids. Germline CDR1 reads SQVTM; CDR2 reads ANQGSEA. This chain's CDR3 is CSIEGPDLGTEAFF. The CDR3 nucleotides are TGCAGCATTGAAGGCCCGGACTTGGGGACTGAAGCTTTCTTT.

In its sample, this clonotype was seen many times. The chain joins TRBV2 to TRBJ2-7; D ambiguous. Germline lookup yields CDR1 SNHLY and CDR2 FYNNEI. This CDR3 has 14 amino acids. V lost 4 bases and J 3 bases, leaving 13 bases between the germline ends. CDR3: CASSGGRTNYEQYF. As DNA, the CDR3 is TGTGCCAGCAGTGGCGGACGGACGAACTACGAGCAGTACTTC.

This clonotype was recorded at least ten times. The CDR3 region is CASSEGGVSNQPQHF. For the CDR3, the DNA is TGCGCCAGCAGCGAGGGGGGGGTTAGCAATCAGCCCCAGCATTTT. V is TRBV5-1 and J is TRBJ1-5, with D perhaps matching TRBD1 (6 bases). The CDR3 sequence is 15 residues long. V was pared by 4 bases and J by 0 bases, with 11 bases between. CDR1 is SGHRS, CDR2 YFSETQ, per germline. The complete variable domain, with remaining parts taken from reference TRBV5-1 and TRBJ1-5, reads KAGVTQTPRYLIKTRGQQVTLSCSPISGHRSVSWYQQTPGQGLQFLFEYFSETQRNKGNFPGRFSGRQFSNSRSEMNVSTLELGDSALYLCASSEGGVSNQPQHFGDGTRLSIL.

This clonotype has a count of ten or more. The chain is built from TRBV6-5 and TRBJ2-5; no firm D call. The germline V gene has CDR1 MNHEY and CDR2 SVGAGI. This CDR3 comprises 13 residues. The V end lost 7 bases, the J end lost 7 bases, and 16 bases lay between the germline ends. In nucleotides, the CDR3 is TGTGCCAGCACCAAAGGCCCCGGGCGGACCCAGTACTTC. Its protein product is CASTKGPGRTQYF.

The table lists this clonotype with many counts. The chain has TRBV12-3 or TRBV12-4 and TRBJ2-7; tentative D call: TRBD1 (7 bases). CDR3 length: 15 residues. Trimming cost V 4 bases and J 7 bases, with 20 bases left between them. This CDR3 reads CASSSPNLQGREQYF. The DNA for the CDR3 is TGTGCCAGCAGTTCCCCTAATTTACAGGGGAGGGAGCAGTACTTC.

Many counts were recorded for this clonotype. The chain carries TRBV5-1 and TRBJ2-2, with D perhaps matching TRBD1 (6 bases). Per germline, CDR1 SGHRS and CDR2 YFSETQ. The CDR3 has 13 residues. V was pared by 8 bases and J by 7 bases, with 15 bases between. The CDR3 region is CASGPRGDGELFF. The CDR3 region has the DNA TGCGCCAGTGGCCCCAGGGGTGACGGGGAGCTGTTTTTT. Filled out from reference TRBV5-1 and TRBJ2-2, the complete variable domain reads KAGVTQTPRYLIKTRGQQVTLSCSPISGHRSVSWYQQTPGQGLQFLFEYFSETQRNKGNFPGRFSGRQFSNSRSEMNVSTLELGDSALYLCASGPRGDGELFFGEGSRLTVL.

This clonotype was picked up many times. V and J are TRBV3-1 and TRBJ2-6; 7 bases map to TRBD1. J gave up 3 bases and V 2 bases, and 10 bases lay outside the gene matches. CDR3 length: 18 residues. Germline loops: CDR1 LGHDT, CDR2 YNNKEL (reference sequence). CDR3 DNA sequence: TGTGCCAGCAGCCAACTCGGACAGGCCTCGCGTGGGGCCAACGTCCTGACTTTC. Translated: CASSQLGQASRGANVLTF.

This clonotype is labeled as medium-sized. The chain has TRBV20-1 and TRBJ1-6; TRBD1 is a possible D gene (6 bases). The CDR3 loop spans 15 amino acids. Germline assignment: CDR1 DFQATT and CDR2 SNEGSKA (reference sequence). Trimming removed 3 bases from V and 4 bases from J, with 13 bases in between. The CDR3 loop reads CSARREGGYNSPLHF. DNA for the CDR3: TGCAGTGCTAGGCGGGAAGGGGGGTATAATTCACCCCTCCACTTT.